This T cell receptor (beta chain) was recovered during a study of T cell responses to AZD1222 COVID-19 vaccine. Method: immunoSEQ multiplex PCR; TCRdb's copy keeps in-frame clones and lacks some. In the table there are 150,000 to 200,000 clones, roughly 92% of which are singletons. A remark on this clone: At one end, the junction sequence differs from germline, possibly due to a read error.

From germline, CDR1 is MNHEY and CDR2 SVGEGT. There are 16 residues in the CDR3. The chain uses TRBV6-2 or TRBV6-3 and TRBJ1-1; 10 bases are shared with TRBD1. The sequencing used peripheral blood, collected on day 0 of AZD1222 vaccination. This TCR was sampled from an adult in good health. The CDR3: CASSYSGTGVNAEAFF. CDR3 in DNA: TGTGCCAGCAGTTACTCCGGGACAGGGGTGAACGCTGAAGCTTTCTTT.